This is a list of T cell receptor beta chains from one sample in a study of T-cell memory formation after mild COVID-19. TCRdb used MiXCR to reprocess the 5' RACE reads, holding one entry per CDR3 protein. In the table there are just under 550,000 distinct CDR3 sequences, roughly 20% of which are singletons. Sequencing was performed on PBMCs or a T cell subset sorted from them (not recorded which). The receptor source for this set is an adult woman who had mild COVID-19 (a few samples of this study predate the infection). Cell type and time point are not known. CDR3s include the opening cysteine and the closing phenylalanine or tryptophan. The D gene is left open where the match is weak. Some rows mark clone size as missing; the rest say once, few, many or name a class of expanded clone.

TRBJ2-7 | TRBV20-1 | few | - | TGCAGTGCTAGGGGAGCGAAAAGCTCCTACGAGCAGTACTTC | CSARGAKSSYEQYF
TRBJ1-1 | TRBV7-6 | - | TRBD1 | TGTGCCAGCAGCTTAGGAGGAGGGGGCTTGAACACTGAAGCTTTCTTT | CASSLGGGGLNTEAFF
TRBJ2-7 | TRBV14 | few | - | TGTGCCAGCAGCCAACAGACAGTTACCTACGAGCAGTACTTC | CASSQQTVTYEQYF
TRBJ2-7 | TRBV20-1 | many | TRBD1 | TGCAGTGCTAGGGCCGGGGACAGGAGCTCCTACGAGCAGTACTTC | CSARAGDRSSYEQYF
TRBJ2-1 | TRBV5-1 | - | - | TGCGCCAGCAATCCTAGCGCCAATTACAATGAGCAGTTCTTC | CASNPSANYNEQFF
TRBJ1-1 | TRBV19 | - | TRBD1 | TGTGCCAGTAGTATGATCCAGGGGGGCCCTGAAGCTTTCTTT | CASSMIQGGPEAFF
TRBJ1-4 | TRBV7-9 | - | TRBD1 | TGTGCCAGCAGCTGGACAGGGGGTGGTGAAAAACTGTTTTTT | CASSWTGGGEKLFF
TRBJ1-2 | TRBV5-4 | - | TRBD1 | TGTGCCAGCAGCCGACAGGGAGCTAACTATGGCTACACCTTC | CASSRQGANYGYTF
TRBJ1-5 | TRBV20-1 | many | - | TGCAGTGCTAGAGATTCGGCAGGGACTCAGCCCCAGCATTTT | CSARDSAGTQPQHF
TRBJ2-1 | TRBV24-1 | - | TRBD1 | TGTGCCACCAGTGATTTGGGCGGACAGGGCGGCAATGAGCAGTTCTTC | CATSDLGGQGGNEQFF
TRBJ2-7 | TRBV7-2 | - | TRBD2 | TGTGCCAGCAGCCGGACTAGCGTGGGCGAGCAGTACTTC | CASSRTSVGEQYF
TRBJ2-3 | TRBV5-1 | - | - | TGCGCCAGCAGTTTTTCCTGGACCACAGATACGCAGTATTTT | CASSFSWTTDTQYF
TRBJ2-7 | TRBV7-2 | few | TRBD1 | TGTGCCAGCAGCACCCGGACAGGGAATAACGAGCAGTACTTC | CASSTRTGNNEQYF
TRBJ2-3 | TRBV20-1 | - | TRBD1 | TGCAGTGCTAGAGCCGAAGGGACAGGGGTGGATACGCAGTATTTT | CSARAEGTGVDTQYF
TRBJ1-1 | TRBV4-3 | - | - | TGCGCCAGCAGCCCAGACCGCAGGGGTGGAACTGAAGCTTTCTTT | CASSPDRRGGTEAFF
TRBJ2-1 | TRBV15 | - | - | TGTGCCACCAGCAGAGATTATGAGCAGTTCTTC | CATSRDYEQFF
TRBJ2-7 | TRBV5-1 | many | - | TGCGCCAGCGAATCGGACAGCTACGAGCAGTACTTC | CASESDSYEQYF
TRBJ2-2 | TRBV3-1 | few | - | TGTGCCAGCAGCCAAGGGCGGGGAGCGAACACCGGGGAGCTGTTTTTT | CASSQGRGANTGELFF
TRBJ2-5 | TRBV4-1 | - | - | TGCGCCAGCAGCCAAGATGGGGTCCAAGAGACCCAGTACTTC | CASSQDGVQETQYF
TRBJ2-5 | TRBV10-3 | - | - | TGTGCCACCGCACTGAGCGGCGCCCAAGAGACCCAGTACTTC | CATALSGAQETQYF
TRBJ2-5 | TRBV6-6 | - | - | TGTGCCAGCAGTTACTCGCCAGGTGTACAAGAGACCCAGTACTTC | CASSYSPGVQETQYF
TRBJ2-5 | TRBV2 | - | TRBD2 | TGTGCCACCACTCCCGGCCGGGACTATCAAGAGACCCAGTACTTC | CATTPGRDYQETQYF
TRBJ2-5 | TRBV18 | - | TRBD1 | TGTGCCAGCTCACGGGACAGGGGGTCCCAAGAGACCCAGTACTTC | CASSRDRGSQETQYF
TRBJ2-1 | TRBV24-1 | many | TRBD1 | TGTGCCACCAGTGATCCGGGACAGGGGAACTACAATGAGCAGTTCTTC | CATSDPGQGNYNEQFF
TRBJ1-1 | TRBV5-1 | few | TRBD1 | TGCGCCAGCAGCCGCCTTCTCCCCGGGACAGGCAACACTGAAGCTTTCTTT | CASSRLLPGTGNTEAFF
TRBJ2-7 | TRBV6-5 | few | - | TGTGCCAGCAGCTTCGCGGGCCACGAGCAGTACTTC | CASSFAGHEQYF
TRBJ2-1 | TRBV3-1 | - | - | TGTGCCAGCAGCCAAGCGAGTGAGCAGTTCTTC | CASSQASEQFF
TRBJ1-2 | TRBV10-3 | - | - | TGTGCCATCAGTGATGGTTTGGACGCTGGCTACACCTTC | CAISDGLDAGYTF
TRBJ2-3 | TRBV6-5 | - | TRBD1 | TGTGCCAGCAGATCCTGGACAGGGGGTAGCACAGATACGCAGTATTTT | CASRSWTGGSTDTQYF
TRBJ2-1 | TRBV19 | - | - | TGTGCCAGTAGTAGCAGACAACTTTACAATGAGCAGTTCTTC | CASSSRQLYNEQFF
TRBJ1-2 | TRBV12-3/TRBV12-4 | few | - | TGTGCCAGCAGTTTAACCCCTGGGGGGGGCTATGGCTACACCTTC | CASSLTPGGGYGYTF
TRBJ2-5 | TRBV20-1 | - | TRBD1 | TGCAGTGCTTTACAGGGGGGAGGAGAGACCCAGTACTTC | CSALQGGGETQYF
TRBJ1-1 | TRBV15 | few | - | TGTGCCACCAGCAGAGGGCTGATGAACACTGAAGCTTTCTTT | CATSRGLMNTEAFF
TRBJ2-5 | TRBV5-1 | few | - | TGCGCCAGCAGCTTTTCATGGGGCGGAAACCAAGAGACCCAGTACTTC | CASSFSWGGNQETQYF
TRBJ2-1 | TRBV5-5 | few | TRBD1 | TGTGCCAGCAGCGCGACAGGGTTCTACAATGAGCAGTTCTTC | CASSATGFYNEQFF
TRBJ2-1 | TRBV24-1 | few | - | TGTGCCACCAGTGACCCGTCACTAGCCCAAACGGGGGAGCAGTTCTTC | CATSDPSLAQTGEQFF
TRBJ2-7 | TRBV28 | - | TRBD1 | TGTGCCAGCAGCCGAGGCGGGACAGGGAATCTCGAGCAGTACTTC | CASSRGGTGNLEQYF
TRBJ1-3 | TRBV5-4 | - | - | TGTGCCAGCAGCTTGGGACAGTACTCTGGAAACACCATATATTTT | CASSLGQYSGNTIYF
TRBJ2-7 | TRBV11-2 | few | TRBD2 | TGTGCCAGCAGCTTAGTCGGACTAGCGGGAGTAAACGAGCAGTACTTC | CASSLVGLAGVNEQYF
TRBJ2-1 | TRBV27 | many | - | TGTGCCAGCGGCGGGGTCCCATACAATGAGCAGTTCTTC | CASGGVPYNEQFF
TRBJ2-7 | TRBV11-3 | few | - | TGTGCCAGCAGCCCCGGGTCAGGCTTAGGGTCCGAGCAGTACTTC | CASSPGSGLGSEQYF
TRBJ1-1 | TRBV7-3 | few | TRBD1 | TGTGCCAGCAGTTTCGGACAGGGGGCGGCTTTCTTT | CASSFGQGAAFF
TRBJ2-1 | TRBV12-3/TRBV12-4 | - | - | TGTGCCAGCAGTTCCACAGGTTGGGGTGAGCAGTTCTTC | CASSSTGWGEQFF
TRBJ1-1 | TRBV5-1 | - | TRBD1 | TGCGCCAGCAGCCTAGACAGGGGCACTGAAGCTCTCTTT | CASSLDRGTEALF
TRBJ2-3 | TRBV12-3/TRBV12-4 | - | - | TGTGCCAGCAGTTTCCCCACAGGCGGAGATACGCAGTATTTT | CASSFPTGGDTQYF
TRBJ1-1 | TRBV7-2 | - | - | TGTGCCAGCAGCTTAATGCAGGGACACACTGAAGCTTTCTTT | CASSLMQGHTEAFF
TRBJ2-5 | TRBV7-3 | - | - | TGTGCCAGCAGCTTAACGCGGGCTAGCAGGGAGACCCAGTACTTC | CASSLTRASRETQYF
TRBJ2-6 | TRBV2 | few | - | TGTGCCAGCAGTGAAGTGGAGTCTGGGGCCAACGTCCTGACTTTC | CASSEVESGANVLTF
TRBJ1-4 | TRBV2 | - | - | TGTGCCAGCAGTGGGCCCAGGGCCCTGGGGGAAAAACTGTTTTTT | CASSGPRALGEKLFF
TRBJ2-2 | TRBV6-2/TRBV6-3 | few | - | TGTGCCAGCAGTCAACAGGGTCTTCGGTGGGACACCGGGGAGCTGTTTTTT | CASSQQGLRWDTGELFF
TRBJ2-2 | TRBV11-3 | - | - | TGTGCCAGCAGCCCTTCAGGGTACACCGGGGAGCTGTTTTTT | CASSPSGYTGELFF
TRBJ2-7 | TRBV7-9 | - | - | TGTGCCAGCAGCTTAGTCCCACAGATAAGCGAGCAGTACTTC | CASSLVPQISEQYF
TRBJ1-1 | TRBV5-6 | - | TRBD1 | TGTGCCAGCAGCTTTGGGGGGACAGGGTTGACTGAAGCTTTCTTT | CASSFGGTGLTEAFF
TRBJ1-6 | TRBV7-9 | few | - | TGTGCCAGCAGCTTAGATCCCCCTGTTTCACCCCTCCACTTT | CASSLDPPVSPLHF
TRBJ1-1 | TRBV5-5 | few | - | TGTGCCAGCCAACAGGGTCCCACCCCCCACACTGAAGCTTTCTTT | CASQQGPTPHTEAFF